The entry that follows covers one TCR beta chain sequence. Its antigen is unidentified. Sample time point: week 47, end of study. Vaccinated patients received 300 ug of mutant IDH1 20-mer peptide per dose, with topical imiquimod. The study gave patients eight vaccinations in weeks 1, 3, 5, 7, 11, 15, 19, 23. Trimming removed 5 bases from V and 1 base from J, with 20 bases in between. CDR3 length: 17 amino acids. Germline values: CDR1 SGHTA, CDR2 FQGNSA. This specimen comes from a study of a mutant IDH1 vaccine in newly diagnosed glioma. In the study overall: Commencement of vaccination occurred 4-6 weeks following radiotherapy alone, or concurrently with temozolomide cycles.

Findings and limits, study-wide: Pseudoprogression apparently lacked any relation to changes in top peripheral T cell clonotypes. Vaccination elicited immune responses in roughly 93% of patients.

TCRdb's copy holds only in-frame clones and misses some; the assay was immunoSEQ multiplex PCR. The sample lists 30,000 to 35,000 clones, 87% occurring once. This rearrangement joins TRBV7-2 to TRBJ1-2; TRBD1 might be the D (5 bases). This TCR derives from a woman in her thirties with glioma. Here the sequenced sample was PBMCs, taken from a glioma patient whose treatment included an IDH1 peptide vaccine. CDR3 nucleotides: TGTGCCAGCAGCCCGGGGGAGGGCCGCTGGAGTAACTATGGCTACACCTTC. This gives the protein CASSPGEGRWSNYGYTF.